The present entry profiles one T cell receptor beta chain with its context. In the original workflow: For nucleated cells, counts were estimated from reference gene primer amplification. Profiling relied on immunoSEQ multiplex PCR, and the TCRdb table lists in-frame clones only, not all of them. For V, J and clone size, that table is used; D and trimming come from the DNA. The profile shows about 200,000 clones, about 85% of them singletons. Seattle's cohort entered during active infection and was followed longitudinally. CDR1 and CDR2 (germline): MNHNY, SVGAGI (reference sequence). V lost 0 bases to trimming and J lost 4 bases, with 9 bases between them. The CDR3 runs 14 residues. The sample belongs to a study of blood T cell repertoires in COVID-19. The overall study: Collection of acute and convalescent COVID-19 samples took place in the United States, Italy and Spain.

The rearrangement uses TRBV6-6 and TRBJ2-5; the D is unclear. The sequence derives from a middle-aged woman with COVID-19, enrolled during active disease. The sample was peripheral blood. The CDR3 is CASSYSDQSETQYF. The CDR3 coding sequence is TGTGCCAGCAGTTACTCAGATCAGTCAGAGACCCAGTACTTC.